These T cell receptor beta chains were read from a single sample in a study of T cell repertoires in cytomegalovirus infection. These receptors have no known antigen. TCRdb used MiXCR to reprocess the reads, holding one entry per CDR3 protein. The sample records about 360,000 distinct CDR3 sequences, about 35% being singletons. This specimen consisted of cultured PBMCs, obtained from culture after CMV antigen stimulation. The receptors were sampled from a human donor in good health (CMV status not recorded). Some clones in this sample may be carry-over from other donors' samples. Both conserved end residues are part of each CDR3. The order of the fields is clone size, V gene, J gene, D gene, CDR3 protein, CDR3 DNA. A D gene is named only where the DNA matches it firmly. The size of a clone is reported for some rows only, either as once, few or many, or as a class for expanded clones.

few,TRBV6-2/TRBV6-3,TRBJ2-7,.,CASRSLGQGRNEQYF,TGTGCCAGCAGGAGCCTTGGCCAGGGACGTAACGAGCAGTACTTC
.,TRBV10-3,TRBJ2-1,TRBD2,CAISESTSGRNSYNEQFF,TGTGCCATCAGTGAGTCGACTAGCGGGAGGAACTCCTACAATGAGCAGTTCTTC
.,TRBV7-3,TRBJ2-5,.,CASSAQEGGETQYF,TGTGCCAGCAGCGCACAGGAAGGGGGAGAGACCCAGTACTTC
many,TRBV7-2,TRBJ2-5,.,CASSLLIGTQETQYF,TGTGCCAGCAGCTTATTAATCGGGACCCAGGAGACCCAGTACTTC
many,TRBV7-2,TRBJ1-1,.,CASRFSTGSLLW,TGTGCCAGCAGGTTTTCGACAGGTTCCCTCCTTTGG
.,TRBV7-3,TRBJ2-7,TRBD2,CASSLNPFYGGRSSYEQYF,TGTGCCAGCAGCTTAAACCCCTTCTACGGCGGGAGGTCTTCCTACGAGCAGTACTTC
many,TRBV6-1,TRBJ1-2,.,CASRNLGAGAFGYTF,TGTGCAAGTAGAAATCTCGGGGCAGGGGCCTTCGGCTACACCTTC
.,TRBV6-6,TRBJ1-2,.,CASSYVGDGYTF,TGTGCCAGCAGTTACGTGGGGGATGGCTACACCTTC
few,TRBV12-3/TRBV12-4,TRBJ2-5,.,CASSSDVWETQYF,TGTGCCAGCAGTTCGGATGTTTGGGAGACCCAGTACTTC
.,TRBV7-9,TRBJ2-1,TRBD2,CASSPWTSAGEQFF,TGTGCCAGCAGCCCATGGACTAGCGCTGGGGAGCAGTTCTTC
once,TRBV19,TRBJ1-3,TRBD1,CASSLIGTGDRKGSGNTIYF,TGTGCCAGTAGCCTGATTGGGACAGGGGATAGGAAGGGTTCTGGAAACACCATATATTTT
once,TRBV29-1,TRBJ2-3,TRBD2,CSVEEWTSGGNTDTQYF,TGCAGCGTTGAAGAGTGGACTAGCGGGGGAAACACAGATACGCAGTATTTT
few,TRBV5-4,TRBJ2-5,TRBD2,CASARPGTSGTETQYF,TGTGCCAGCGCCCGGCCCGGGACTAGCGGGACGGAGACCCAGTACTTC
many,TRBV12-3/TRBV12-4,TRBJ2-5,.,CASSLILRVGVFVETQYF,TGTGCCAGCAGCCTTATTCTAAGGGTAGGAGTCTTCGTGGAGACCCAGTACTTC
many,TRBV7-2,TRBJ2-3,.,CASSPWLDTDTQYF,TGTGCCAGCAGCCCGTGGCTAGACACAGATACGCAGTATTTT
.,TRBV20-1,TRBJ2-1,.,CSAMTGMYNEQFF,TGCAGTGCTATGACGGGAATGTACAATGAGCAGTTCTTC
few,TRBV7-3,TRBJ2-2,.,CASSLVGGTYANTGELFF,TGTGCCAGCAGCTTAGTTGGTGGGACATACGCGAACACCGGGGAGCTGTTTTTT
many,TRBV7-2,TRBJ2-5,TRBD1,CASSSSGTAQETQYF,TGTGCCAGCAGTTCCTCCGGGACAGCCCAAGAGACCCAGTACTTC
many,TRBV28,TRBJ2-1,.,CASSLLENYNEQFF,TGTGCCAGCAGTTTACTAGAGAACTACAATGAGCAGTTCTTC
.,TRBV12-3/TRBV12-4,TRBJ2-3,.,CASTAGVTQYF,TGTGCCAGCACCGCCGGGGTTACGCAGTATTTT
once,TRBV14,TRBJ2-2,.,CASSSADAGELFF,TGTGCCAGCAGCTCGGCGGATGCCGGGGAGCTGTTTTTT
.,TRBV20-1,TRBJ2-4,TRBD1,CSARDRGFDKNIQYF,TGCAGTGCTAGAGACAGGGGGTTCGACAAAAACATTCAGTACTTC
.,TRBV7-8,TRBJ2-5,TRBD2,CASRLASGRYQETQYF,TGTGCCAGCAGATTGGCTAGCGGTCGTTACCAAGAGACCCAGTACTTC
.,TRBV3-1,TRBJ1-3,.,CASSRNRVGNTIYF,TGTGCCAGCAGTCGCAACAGGGTTGGAAACACCATATATTTT
.,TRBV7-1,TRBJ1-1,TRBD1,CASSQDRSNRAFF,TGTGCCAGCAGCCAGGACAGGTCGAATCGGGCTTTCTTT
.,TRBV4-3,TRBJ1-5,TRBD1,CASSQGYRGVTPQHF,TGCGCCAGCAGCCAAGGATACAGGGGGGTGACGCCCCAGCATTTT